These T cell receptor beta chains were read from a single sample in a study of monozygotic twins with inflammatory bowel disease. No DNA is given; TCRdb re-called the 5' RACE reads and lists each CDR3 protein once. This sample's table has approximately 330,000 distinct CDR3 sequences. The sample was blood. These receptors were taken from a human donor with ulcerative colitis or Crohn's disease, or a healthy co-twin of an affected twin (not recorded which). Both conserved end residues are part of each CDR3. The order of the fields is J gene, V gene, CDR3 protein.

TRBJ2-2 | TRBV20-1 | CSARDVWGTVELFF
TRBJ2-3 | TRBV12-3/TRBV12-4 | CASSSAWGQGTDTQYF
TRBJ2-1 | TRBV4-3 | CASSQDRGGLRNEQFF
TRBJ1-2 | TRBV27 | CASRDPPNYGYTF
TRBJ2-1 | TRBV2 | CASSEAGQRRTNEQIF
TRBJ2-5 | TRBV6-5 | CASSWGGETQYF
TRBJ1-1 | TRBV4-1 | CASSQGVGTGGNTEAFF
TRBJ2-5 | TRBV20-1 | CSCPLAGVETQYF
TRBJ2-5 | TRBV7-7 | CASSQNRGETQYF
TRBJ2-1 | TRBV7-9 | CASRSAGVPAYNEQFF
TRBJ2-1 | TRBV20-1 | CSAPQDRSNEQFF
TRBJ2-1 | TRBV28 | CASSQRRAGQSHEQFF
TRBJ2-3 | TRBV29-1 | CSVAPGQTTDTQYF
TRBJ2-5 | TRBV4-3 | CASSQSSTGGGRETQYF
TRBJ2-2 | TRBV5-1 | CASSLGLNGRWTGELFF
TRBJ1-4 | TRBV7-6 | CASSSAGGVGEKLFF
TRBJ2-6 | TRBV11-1 | CASSLGDRESSGANVLTF
TRBJ1-2 | TRBV29-1 | CSVDLTGDGYTF
TRBJ2-3 | TRBV10-3 | CAIRDLAGARDTQYF
TRBJ2-1 | TRBV5-1 | CASSLVWTRNSYNEQFF
TRBJ2-5 | TRBV9 | CASSKSGEGTQYF
TRBJ2-1 | TRBV11-2 | CASSLGTSGSIMDEQFF
TRBJ2-7 | TRBV7-2 | CASSRLSAGFYEQYF
TRBJ1-1 | TRBV9 | CASSRDQGDTEAFF
TRBJ2-3 | TRBV14 | CASSPRSSFGTDTQYF
TRBJ1-4 | TRBV19 | CASSWGQTNEKLFF
TRBJ2-1 | TRBV24-1 | CATSAGYNEQFF
TRBJ2-2 | TRBV5-1 | CATQIMGDTGELFF
TRBJ1-4 | TRBV5-1 | CASSPGTVRGEKLFF
TRBJ1-1 | TRBV6-5 | CASLGNKRTEAFF
TRBJ1-1 | TRBV5-1 | CASTRGERSAEAFF
TRBJ2-1 | TRBV20-1 | CSARYLLADHNEQFF
TRBJ2-3 | TRBV28 | CASLAGVSDTQYF
TRBJ2-1 | TRBV19 | CASSIPSKGGSGSRNEQFF
TRBJ2-7 | TRBV29-1 | CSAQGGLYEQYF
TRBJ2-3 | TRBV5-6 | CASSSVPTDTQYF
TRBJ2-5 | TRBV20-1 | CSARGSGRQETQYF
TRBJ1-1 | TRBV12-3/TRBV12-4 | CASSRPRTGQTEAFF
TRBJ2-4 | TRBV7-8 | CASSFPRDREDKNIQYF
TRBJ2-7 | TRBV10-3 | CAIRQSYEQYF